This T cell receptor beta chain is from a study of vaccination effects on CD4 cells after COVID-19. Profiled with immunoSEQ multiplex PCR; TCRdb holds only in-frame clones, not every one. The table shows 40,000 to 45,000 clones, with over 65% occurring only once. Germline loops: CDR1 SGHDT, CDR2 YYEEEE. The trim removed 3 bases at V and 5 bases at J, leaving 10 bases unmatched. CDR3 length: 15 amino acids. Having been cultured for roughly 9 days, the cells underwent CD4+ T cell isolation. The person had a PCR-confirmed SARS-CoV-2 infection during March to December 2020. Two doses of BNT162b2 or mRNA-1273 vaccine were administered to participants. Researchers swapped half the medium for IL-2 medium on both days 3 and 7. A remark on this clone: Its antigen is currently unknown.

The chain recombines TRBV5-6 with TRBJ1-1, with 7 positions matching TRBD1. Sequenced here: CD4+ T cells from PBMCs cultured without peptide, sampled after COVID-19 vaccination. This clonotype originated in a human donor who had a prior SARS-CoV-2 infection. The CDR3 spells CASSSSGGIGTEAFF. The DNA of the CDR3 is TGTGCCAGCAGCTCTTCAGGGGGAATAGGGACTGAAGCTTTCTTT.